The clone carrying this TCR beta chain occurred a few times. The record originates from a study of blood T cell repertoires in COVID-19. Study summary: Donors in the United States, Italy and Spain gave samples during acute or convalescent COVID-19. T cells, B-cell-depleted T cells, or PBMCs supplied cDNA or gDNA.

Germline lookup yields CDR1 SGHAT and CDR2 FQNNGV. The CDR3 has 14 residues. V gave up 0 bases and J gave up 5 bases, with 10 bases separating them. Original methodology: Counts of nucleated cells, estimated from reference gene primer amplification, were obtained. The assay was immunoSEQ multiplex PCR, and TCRdb's table has in-frame clones only and misses some. D and trimming come from the DNA, and the V and J calls and clone size come from that table. Among tens of thousands of clones, approximately 82% were seen once, and the ten largest hold roughly 16%. Input material: peripheral blood. This chain joins TRBV11-2 and TRBJ2-5, with D perhaps TRBD2 (5 bases). The origin of this receptor is a man older than 75 with active COVID-19. Written as DNA, the CDR3 is TGTGCCAGCAGCTTAGAGTGGCTAGCTGAGACCCAGTACTTC. Its protein is CASSLEWLAETQYF.